A selection of T cell receptor beta chains follows, all from one sample in a study of blood T cell repertoires in COVID-19. Measured with immunoSEQ multiplex PCR; TCRdb has only the in-frame clones, and not every one. The table shows approximately 97,000 clones, with roughly nine tenths occurring only once. The sample was peripheral blood. These receptor sequences come from a woman aged 50 to 60 with COVID-19, enrolled during active disease. Each CDR3 is given with its conserved first and last residue. Fields, in order: J gene, clone size, D gene, V gene, CDR3 protein, CDR3 DNA. A D gene is named only where the DNA matches it firmly. Clone size is stated in some rows and not others, as once, few, many or a class when expanded.

TRBJ2-3 . TRBD1 TRBV4-3 CASSPRTGATDTQYF TGCGCCAGCAGCCCCAGGACAGGGGCGACAGATACGCAGTATTTT
TRBJ2-5 . . TRBV7-2 CASSLSQFLQETQYF TGTGCCAGCAGCCTCTCACAGTTTCTTCAAGAGACCCAGTACTTC
TRBJ2-2 . . TRBV5-1 CASSFREYTGELFF TGCGCCAGCAGTTTCCGGGAGTACACCGGGGAGCTGTTTTTT
TRBJ2-5 . TRBD2 TRBV5-5 CASSLVAGVQETQYF TGTGCCAGCAGCTTGGTAGCGGGGGTACAAGAGACCCAGTACTTC
TRBJ1-1 . TRBD1 TRBV5-1 CASSIRTGSTEAFF TGCGCCAGCAGCATCCGGACAGGCAGTACTGAAGCTTTCTTT
TRBJ2-5 . . TRBV29-1 CSVEEGGETQYF TGCAGCGTTGAGGAGGGCGGAGAGACCCAGTACTTC
TRBJ2-5 . TRBD1 TRBV7-3 CASSRDSQETQYF TGTGCCAGCAGTCGGGACAGCCAAGAGACCCAGTACTTC
TRBJ1-5 . . TRBV10-3 CAISEGGKSVYSNQPQHF TGTGCCATCAGTGAGGGGGGCAAGTCCGTATATAGCAATCAGCCCCAGCATTTT
TRBJ2-2 . TRBD2 TRBV7-3 CASSPHGGDTGELFF TGTGCCAGCAGCCCCCACGGGGGGGACACCGGGGAGCTGTTTTTT
TRBJ1-1 . . TRBV5-4 CASSLGGQFNTEAFF TGTGCCAGCAGCTTGGGAGGGCAATTTAACACTGAAGCTTTCTTT
TRBJ2-5 . TRBD1 TRBV3-1/TRBV3-2 CASSQDDRGIVLETQYF TGTGCCAGCAGCCAAGACGACAGGGGAATTGTACTAGAGACCCAGTACTTC
TRBJ2-7 few . TRBV11-2 CASSFGTRVLYEQYF TGTGCCAGCAGCTTTGGGACACGAGTCCTCTACGAGCAGTACTTC
TRBJ1-4 . . TRBV5-1 CASSLATSNEKLFF TGCGCCAGCAGCTTGGCCACGAGTAATGAAAAACTGTTTTTT
TRBJ2-2 . . TRBV4-3 CASSQSWGVGTGELFF TGCGCCAGCAGCCAGTCCTGGGGCGTGGGCACCGGGGAGCTGTTTTTT
TRBJ2-2 . . TRBV30 CAWSDSGAGELFF TGTGCCTGGAGTGATTCAGGGGCCGGGGAGCTGTTTTTT
TRBJ1-3 . TRBD1 TRBV2 CASRQGYGNTIYF TGTGCCAGCAGACAGGGGTACGGAAACACCATATATTTT
TRBJ2-7 . . TRBV12-5 CASGYPRSYEQYF TGTGCTAGTGGTTACCCTCGCAGCTACGAGCAGTACTTC
TRBJ2-5 . . TRBV5-1 CASSFGETQYF TGCGCCAGCAGCTTCGGAGAGACCCAGTACTTC
TRBJ2-6 . . TRBV2 CASSPNQGSGANVLTF TGTGCCAGCAGTCCCAACCAGGGCTCTGGGGCCAACGTCCTGACTTTC
TRBJ1-1 . . TRBV10-3 CAISEKGGMNTEAFF TGTGCCATCAGTGAAAAGGGGGGGATGAACACTGAAGCTTTCTTT
TRBJ2-1 . . TRBV12-5 CASGTGPSSYNEQFF TGTGCTAGTGGAACAGGGCCGTCCTCCTACAATGAGCAGTTCTTC
TRBJ2-1 . TRBD1 TRBV5-1 CASSLGAGTGGLNEQFF TGCGCCAGCAGCTTGGGCGCCGGGACAGGGGGCCTAAATGAGCAGTTCTTC
TRBJ2-3 . TRBD1 TRBV19 CASKGTATDTQYF TGTGCCAGTAAGGGGACAGCCACAGATACGCAGTATTTT
TRBJ2-1 . TRBD2 TRBV4-3 CASRGLAGGPNEQFF TGCGCCAGCAGGGGTTTAGCGGGGGGGCCCAATGAGCAGTTCTTC
TRBJ1-1 . . TRBV14 CASRKRVNTEAFF TGTGCCAGCAGAAAGAGGGTAAACACTGAAGCTTTCTTT
TRBJ1-4 . TRBD1 TRBV7-2 CASRLDRVTNEKLFF TGTGCCAGCAGACTAGACAGGGTAACTAATGAAAAACTGTTTTTT
TRBJ2-2 . TRBD2 TRBV7-2 CASTLRTSGGGTGELFF TGTGCCAGCACCCTACGGACTAGCGGGGGCGGTACCGGGGAGCTGTTTTTT
TRBJ2-1 . TRBD2 TRBV25-1 CASSAHSGVPNEQFF TGTGCCAGCAGTGCCCATAGCGGGGTTCCCAATGAGCAGTTCTTC
TRBJ2-1 . TRBD2 TRBV5-1 CASSSGTSGGGRNEQFF TGCGCCAGCAGCTCGGGGACTAGCGGGGGCGGGAGAAATGAGCAGTTCTTC
TRBJ2-1 . TRBD2 TRBV4-1 CASSQEGLVAYNEQFF TGCGCCAGCAGCCAAGAAGGACTAGTGGCCTACAATGAGCAGTTCTTC
TRBJ1-1 . . TRBV6-1 CASSDLYRKGLNTEAFF TGTGCCAGCAGTGACCTGTATAGGAAGGGGCTGAACACTGAAGCTTTCTTT
TRBJ2-5 once TRBD1 TRBV30 CAWRRTGRETQYF TGTGCCTGGAGGAGGACAGGGCGGGAGACCCAGTACTTC
TRBJ2-4 . TRBD2 TRBV27 CASRIGGGWAAKNIQYF TGTGCCAGCCGCATTGGCGGGGGGTGGGCGGCCAAAAACATTCAGTACTTC
TRBJ1-1 . . TRBV3-1/TRBV3-2 CASSRDGLMNTEAFF TGTGCCAGCAGCCGAGACGGTCTCATGAACACTGAAGCTTTCTTT
TRBJ1-5 medium-sized TRBD1 TRBV11-3 CASSLFRDRARFSNQPQHF TGTGCCAGCAGCTTATTCCGGGACAGGGCCCGATTTAGCAATCAGCCCCAGCATTTT
TRBJ2-3 once . TRBV5-1 CASSLGLATDTQYF TGCGCCAGCAGCTTAGGGCTAGCCACAGATACGCAGTATTTT
TRBJ1-6 . . TRBV5-4 CASSLEGGSYNSPLHF TGTGCCAGCAGCTTGGAAGGGGGAAGCTATAATTCACCCCTCCACTTT
TRBJ2-2 . TRBD1 TRBV5-6 CASSPVEGADGELFF TGTGCCAGCAGCCCCGTAGAGGGGGCCGACGGGGAGCTGTTTTTT
TRBJ1-4 . TRBD1 TRBV6-5 CASSYGTGGNEKLFF TGTGCCAGCAGTTACGGGACAGGGGGTAATGAAAAACTGTTTTTT
TRBJ2-7 . . TRBV10-3 CAISGRDRSSYEQYF TGTGCCATCAGTGGCAGAGACAGGAGCTCCTACGAGCAGTACTTC